These 29 T cell receptor beta chains were sequenced from one sample in a study of identical twins (dated by TCRdb to about 2016). Libraries were constructed by 5' RACE. The sequencer was an Illumina HiSeq 2000. The public sequencing data were trimmed at Q25 with fastp and processed into clonotypes with MiXCR by TCRdb, which kept only in-frame beta chains. All rows with the same CDR3 protein become a single entry with the most common DNA and genes. This sample is represented by 500,000 to 600,000 distinct CDR3 sequences; 20% to 25% of them were singletons. The top ten clonotypes cover around 0.9% of the sample. The same sample was also used in a study of T cells expressing NK-cell markers.

Sequenced sample: CD4+ T cells sorted from blood. The receptors were sampled from a woman aged 18-29 years in good health.

This clonotype was observed a handful of times. The V and J genes are TRBV24-1 and TRBJ2-1; D is perhaps TRBD1 (6 bases). The CDR3 sequence is 15 residues long. In germline, CDR1 is KGHDR, CDR2 SFDVKD. V gave up 4 bases and J gave up 6 bases, with 15 bases separating them. This CDR3 reads CATSDPGQGGNEQFF. The DNA of the CDR3 is TGTGCCACCAGTGACCCGGGCCAAGGGGGCAATGAGCAGTTCTTC.

This clonotype appeared many times. The chain uses TRBV20-1 and TRBJ2-1; 7 bases map to TRBD1. The CDR3 extends over 12 amino acids. After removal of 6 bases from V and 4 bases from J, the junction contained 3 bases not matched to a gene. Germline-derived CDR1 and CDR2 are DFQATT and SNEGSKA (reference sequence). In DNA, the CDR3 is TGCAGTGCCAGGGGGAGTTACAATGAGCAGTTCTTC. Protein product: CSARGSYNEQFF.

In DNA form, the CDR3 reads TGCAGTGTATCGGGATTGCCCTACAATGAGCAGTTCTTC. Translated: CSVSGLPYNEQFF. This chain uses TRBV20-1 with TRBJ2-1, with D possibly matching TRBD2 (5 bases). The CDR3 totals 13 residues. Trimming cost V 7 bases and J 2 bases, with 12 bases left between them. The V gene's germline CDR1 is DFQATT and CDR2 SNEGSKA (reference sequence).

In its sample, this clonotype was seen a few times. This chain links TRBV20-1 with TRBJ2-1; 8 bases are shared with TRBD2. The CDR3 runs to 13 residues. Losses at the gene ends were 7 bases for V and 6 bases for J; bases not matched to a gene: 8. Germline V gives CDR1 DFQATT, CDR2 SNEGSKA (reference sequence). The CDR3 loop is CSVPGGSSNEQFF. DNA for the CDR3: TGCAGTGTTCCGGGGGGGTCATCCAATGAGCAGTTCTTC.

V is TRBV6-5 and J is TRBJ1-2, with TRBD1 as a possible D gene (6 bases). The germline gives CDR1 MNHEY, CDR2 SVGAGI. The CDR3 sequence is 15 residues long. The V end was cut by 0 bases, the J end by 2 bases, with 10 bases between. The CDR3 DNA reads TGTGCCAGCAGTTACTCATACGACAGGAACTATGGCTACACCTTC. This encodes CASSYSYDRNYGYTF.

This rearrangement joins TRBV2 to TRBJ1-2, with 7 bases aligning to TRBD1. CDR1 and CDR2 from the germline V gene are SNHLY and FYNNEI. This CDR3 spans 15 amino acids. V lost 6 bases to trimming and J lost 4 bases; unmatched junction nucleotides: 11. The CDR3 DNA sequence: TGTGCCAGCAGAGGGACAGTTCCGGGGGGCTATGGCTACACCTTC. It translates to CASRGTVPGGYGYTF.

This clonotype showed up just a few times. V is TRBV6-5 and J is TRBJ2-2; no clear D gene. The CDR3 sequence is 14 residues long. The germline V gene encodes CDR1 MNHEY and CDR2 SVGAGI. V lost 0 bases to trimming and J lost 5 bases, with 7 bases between them. CDR3: CASSYSKGTGELFF. CDR3 in DNA: TGTGCCAGCAGTTACTCTAAGGGTACCGGGGAGCTGTTTTTT.

The DNA for the CDR3 is TGTGCCAGCAGCCAGGGGACTAGCCTAAACACCGGGGAGCTGTTTTTT. As protein: CASSQGTSLNTGELFF. The chain joins TRBV27 to TRBJ2-2; the match to TRBD2 covers 9 bases. V lost 6 bases to trimming and J lost 2 bases; unmatched junction nucleotides: 7. The CDR3 sequence is 16 residues long. In germline, CDR1 is MNHEY, CDR2 SMNVEV (reference sequence).

This clonotype was observed a handful of times. The chain uses TRBV20-1 and TRBJ2-1; D is unclear. Trimming cost V 3 bases and J 4 bases, with 7 bases left between them. This CDR3 comprises 12 residues. The germline CDR1 and CDR2 sequences are DFQATT and SNEGSKA (reference sequence). Written as DNA, the CDR3 is TGCAGTGCTAGCGCTACTTACAATGAGCAGTTCTTC. Protein: CSASATYNEQFF.

This sequence joins TRBV12-3 or TRBV12-4 and TRBJ2-7; 10 bases line up with TRBD2. The CDR3 is 17 residues long. The V segment lost 3 bases and the J segment 2 bases; nucleotides outside the gene matches: 10. CDR3 coding DNA: TGTGCCAGCAGTTTCGGGATGGGAACTAGCGGGACCTACGAGCAGTACTTC. This codes for CASSFGMGTSGTYEQYF.

V gene TRBV3-1 combines with J gene TRBJ2-1; 9 nucleotides agree with TRBD2. The CDR3 sequence is 14 residues long. J gave up 3 bases and V 4 bases, and 1 base lay outside the gene matches. Germline V lookup: CDR1 LGHDT, CDR2 YNNKEL (reference sequence). The CDR3 reads CASSPSGIYNEQFF. In DNA, the CDR3 is TGTGCCAGCAGCCCTAGCGGGATCTACAATGAGCAGTTCTTC.

The chain is built from TRBV6-1 and TRBJ2-3, with 9 bases matching TRBD1. The ends lost 5 bases at V and 5 bases at J; junction bases unmatched: 2. Germline CDR1 MNHNS, CDR2 SASEGT. This CDR3 has 13 residues. The CDR3 protein is CASSRDREDTQYF. CDR3 DNA: TGTGCCAGCAGTAGGGACAGGGAAGATACGCAGTATTTT.

In this sample, this clonotype turned up a few times. The J gene is TRBJ2-1, the V gene TRBV9, with D possibly matching TRBD2 (5 bases). Looked up from germline, CDR1 is SGDLS and CDR2 is YYNGEE. The CDR3 has 14 amino acids. Trimming cost V 4 bases and J 6 bases, with 14 bases left between them. The CDR3 protein is CASSHPSGSNEQFF. The CDR3 DNA is TGTGCCAGCAGCCATCCCAGCGGCAGCAATGAGCAGTTCTTC.

This clonotype was counted between two and nine times. The chain recombines TRBV9 with TRBJ2-5; tentatively, D is TRBD2 (5 bases). V shed 2 bases and J shed 5 bases, with 19 bases lying between them. The V gene's germline CDR1 is SGDLS and CDR2 YYNGEE. The CDR3 is 16 residues long. The CDR3 spells CASSVGGKGGFETQYF. Here the CDR3 DNA reads TGTGCCAGCAGCGTCGGCGGCAAAGGAGGTTTTGAGACCCAGTACTTC.

The sample holds many counts of this clonotype. The chain joins TRBV12-3 or TRBV12-4 to TRBJ2-1; D is unresolved. The CDR3 is made up of 13 amino acids. The V and J ends lost 8 bases and 10 bases respectively, with 18 bases between them. The CDR3 region is CASRRLGFPEQFF. CDR3 DNA: TGTGCCAGCCGACGCCTCGGGTTTCCGGAGCAGTTCTTC.

The rearrangement links TRBV20-1 to TRBJ2-7; 10 nucleotides agree with TRBD2. Germline CDR1 reads DFQATT; CDR2 reads SNEGSKA (reference sequence). The CDR3 contains 13 residues. The trim removed 5 bases at V and 3 bases at J, leaving 4 bases unmatched. For the CDR3, the DNA is TGCAGTGCTCTACTAGCGGGGATCTACGAGCAGTACTTC. Its protein product is CSALLAGIYEQYF.

This clonotype was seen a handful of times. The chain links TRBV7-2 to TRBJ2-7; TRBD1 aligns across 7 bases. Unmatched junction bases numbered 10, after V lost 2 bases and J lost 3 bases. Germline V CDR1 and CDR2: SGHTA, FQGNSA. The CDR3 has 16 amino acids. CDR3 sequence (DNA): TGTGCCAGCAGCTTATTCCGACAGGGTCCGCTCTACGAGCAGTACTTC. Translation: CASSLFRQGPLYEQYF.

The rearrangement joins TRBV7-9 to TRBJ2-4, with 7 bases matching TRBD1. The germline gives CDR1 SEHNR, CDR2 FQNEAQ (reference sequence). V lost 3 bases, J lost 8 bases, and 7 bases stayed unmatched. This CDR3 is built from 14 residues. The CDR3 sequence: CASSFGTAGDIQYF. The CDR3 DNA follows: TGTGCCAGCAGCTTTGGGACAGCCGGGGACATTCAGTACTTC.

This clonotype was picked up many times. The chain uses TRBV10-3 and TRBJ2-5, with a weak D call TRBD2 (5 bases). The CDR3 runs to 14 residues. Trimming left V 4 bases short and J 1 base short, with 10 bases between. Germline V gene sequence: CDR1 ENHRY, CDR2 SYGVKD. The CDR3 DNA sequence: TGTGCCATCAGTGGGGCGGGTTTCCAAGAGACCCAGTACTTC. Encoded protein: CAISGAGFQETQYF.

V usage is TRBV6-7 and J usage is TRBJ2-2; 15 bases agree with TRBD2. TRBV6-7 is an ORF, and what it does is uncertain. V shed 6 bases and J 6 bases; nucleotides not matched to a gene: 2. This CDR3 is 15 amino acids long. CDR3 protein: CASSWTSGRAGELFF. The CDR3, as DNA: TGTGCCAGCAGCTGGACTAGCGGGAGGGCCGGGGAGCTGTTTTTT.

This clonotype was counted between two and nine times. This sequence joins TRBV3-1 and TRBJ1-2; 9 bases fit TRBD1. The CDR3 is 15 residues long. The trim removed 3 bases at V and 2 bases at J, leaving 4 bases unmatched. Germline V gene data show CDR1 as LGHDT and CDR2 as YNNKEL (reference sequence). The CDR3 nucleotides read TGTGCCAGCAGCCACGTCGGGACAGGGAACTATGGCTACACCTTC. Protein product: CASSHVGTGNYGYTF.

V and J are TRBV20-1 and TRBJ2-1; D might be TRBD2 (5 bases). V lost 0 bases, J lost 1 base, and 13 bases lay in between. This CDR3 has 16 residues. Germline CDR1 and CDR2: DFQATT and SNEGSKA (reference sequence). The CDR3 DNA reads TGCAGTGCTAGAGATCACTCCCGGAGGTCCTACAATGAGCAGTTCTTC. Translated: CSARDHSRRSYNEQFF.

The rearrangement links TRBV20-1 to TRBJ2-5; D is uncertain. CDR1 is DFQATT and CDR2 is SNEGSKA in the germline V gene (reference sequence). V was cut by 3 bases and J by 5 bases, with 10 bases left in between. CDR3 length: 12 residues. This CDR3 is CSASDLLETQYF. The CDR3 nucleotides are TGCAGTGCTAGCGATCTTCTTGAGACCCAGTACTTC.

In its sample, this clonotype was seen a few times. This chain links TRBV7-9 with TRBJ2-1; TRBD2 agrees at 9 bases. With 2 bases clipped from V and 6 bases from J, the junction kept 8 bases outside the gene matches. The germline gives CDR1 SEHNR, CDR2 FQNEAQ (reference sequence). The CDR3 consists of 16 residues. The DNA of the CDR3 is TGTGCCAGCAGCTTACCATTAGCGGGAGCGCGCAATGAGCAGTTCTTC. It yields the protein CASSLPLAGARNEQFF.

The chain couples TRBV5-1 to TRBJ1-1, with D possibly TRBD1 on 6 matching bases. This CDR3 contains 15 residues. The germline V gene encodes CDR1 SGHRS and CDR2 YFSETQ. V was shortened by 3 bases and J by 0 bases, with 12 bases between the two germline ends. The CDR3 loop is CASSSLDSLNTEAFF. In nucleotides, the CDR3 is TGCGCCAGCAGCTCACTGGACAGTCTGAACACTGAAGCTTTCTTT.

This clonotype was seen a handful of times. The J gene is TRBJ2-1, the V gene TRBV24-1; a possible D gene is TRBD2 (5 bases). The CDR3 runs 16 residues. V dropped 2 bases and J dropped 2 bases, with 12 bases sitting between them. Per germline, CDR1 KGHDR and CDR2 SFDVKD. CDR3 nucleotide sequence: TGTGCCACCAGTGATTCCAGTCCGGGAACCTACAATGAGCAGTTCTTC. Its translation is CATSDSSPGTYNEQFF.

The rearrangement joins TRBV20-1 to TRBJ2-3; TRBD1 aligns across 7 bases. Germline V CDR1 and CDR2: DFQATT, SNEGSKA (reference sequence). CDR3 length equals 14 residues. Germline trimming cut 6 bases from V and 4 bases from J; bases unmatched to any gene: 10. The CDR3 DNA is TGCAGTGCGAGATTCGAGGGGGCCCCAGATACGCAGTATTTT. As protein: CSARFEGAPDTQYF.

The gene calls are TRBV20-1 and TRBJ2-7; 9 nucleotides agree with TRBD1. The trim removed 7 bases at V and 7 bases at J, leaving 17 bases unmatched. This CDR3 spans 15 amino acids. Germline V gives CDR1 DFQATT, CDR2 SNEGSKA (reference sequence). CDR3 loop: CSVAGIYRGLGEQYF. The CDR3 DNA follows: TGCAGTGTCGCCGGAATTTACAGGGGGCTGGGGGAGCAGTACTTC.

The chain has TRBV20-1 and TRBJ2-5, with a possible D match to TRBD2 (6 bases). The germline V and J ends were trimmed by 4 bases and 1 base, with 13 bases remaining between them. This CDR3 comprises 14 residues. Germline CDR1 DFQATT, CDR2 SNEGSKA (reference sequence). CDR3 in amino acids: CSAKPGTFQETQYF. In DNA, the CDR3 is TGCAGTGCTAAGCCCGGGACTTTCCAAGAGACCCAGTACTTC.